These 26 T cell receptor beta chains came from one sample sequenced in a study of control samples from healthy donors and cancer patients. Assay: immunoSEQ multiplex PCR; the TCRdb copy retains only in-frame clones and omits some. This sample yields about 80,000 clones, of which just under 90% are seen a single time; 5.5% belongs to the top ten. The sequencing input was blood. The receptors were sampled from a man aged 50 to 60 in good health.

The CDR3 DNA reads TGTGCCAGCAGCGATGACCCCTGGGCTACTGGCTACACCTTC. It yields the protein CASSDDPWATGYTF. The chain joins TRBV14 to TRBJ1-2; D gene unclear. Trimming shortened V by 5 bases and J by 7 bases, and 17 bases separated the two germline ends. This CDR3 contains 14 residues. Germline V lookup: CDR1 SGHDN, CDR2 FVKESK.

The chain carries TRBV14 and TRBJ2-2, with TRBD2 matching 12 bases. CDR1 is SGHDN, CDR2 FVKESK, per germline. The CDR3 has 17 amino acids. Losses at the gene ends were 4 bases for V and 7 bases for J; bases not matched to a gene: 10. The CDR3 loop reads CASSPAQGLAGSGELFF. The CDR3, as DNA: TGTGCCAGCAGCCCTGCCCAAGGACTAGCGGGAAGCGGGGAGCTGTTTTTT.

The CDR3 protein is CASSLGDGNTDTQYF. In nucleotides, the CDR3 is TGTGCCAGCAGCTTGGGGGACGGAAACACAGATACGCAGTATTTT. The chain recombines TRBV5-4 with TRBJ2-3; D tentatively fits TRBD1 or TRBD2 (5 bases each). The CDR3 is 15 amino acids. Trimming left V 0 bases short and J 2 bases short, with 10 bases between. Germline CDR1 is SGHNT and CDR2 is YYREEE (reference sequence).

In DNA form, the CDR3 reads TGTGCCAGCAGCCCCGTTGGGGGAGCCAAAAACATTCAGTACTTC. This gives the protein CASSPVGGAKNIQYF. The chain employs TRBV5-5 and TRBJ2-4; D could derive from TRBD1 or TRBD2 (5 bases each). CDR1 and CDR2 (germline): SGHKS, YYEKEE (reference sequence). Trimming stripped 4 bases from V and 0 bases from J, with 11 bases between. This CDR3 is 15 amino acids long.

This chain links TRBV9 with TRBJ1-1; D remains unclear. Trimming cost V 1 base and J 1 base, with 17 bases left between them. The CDR3 sequence is 17 residues long. Germline values: CDR1 SGDLS, CDR2 YYNGEE. CDR3 bases: TGTGCCAGCAGCGTATCGGTTTCCGGACGGTCGAACACTGAAGCTTTCTTT. Translated: CASSVSVSGRSNTEAFF.

V and J are TRBV11-2 and TRBJ2-7; D possibly corresponds to TRBD1 (6 bases). The CDR3 is 14 amino acids. Looked up from germline, CDR1 is SGHAT and CDR2 is FQNNGV. With 4 bases removed from V and 3 bases from J, the gap between germline ends came to 13 bases. The CDR3 DNA reads TGTGCCAGCAGCTCTCCGATACAGGGCTACGAGCAGTACTTC. Its protein is CASSSPIQGYEQYF.

This clone has only a few counts. This chain joins TRBV29-1 and TRBJ2-3; no firm D call. The CDR3 is made up of 16 amino acids. The V gene lost 3 bases and the J gene lost 3 bases, with 19 bases spanning the gap. Per the germline V gene, CDR1 is SQVTM and CDR2 is ANQGSEA. The CDR3 nucleotides read TGCAGCGTTGACGACGGCAGGCTCGATTTGACAGATACGCAGTATTTT. Translated: CSVDDGRLDLTDTQYF.

Regarding this clone: One end of the junction is discordant with germline, which a read error may explain. V is TRBV7-7 and J is TRBJ1-6; no reliable D call. Germline V CDR1 and CDR2: SSHAT, FNYEAQ (reference sequence). The CDR3 contains 17 residues. CDR3 coding DNA: TGTGCTAGCAGCTTATCGGGCCCCAGCTCCTATAATTCACCCCTCCACTTT. Its translation is CASSLSGPSSYNSPLHF.

The chain links TRBV10-3 to TRBJ2-7; the D gene is possibly TRBD1 (6 bases). The V end lost 7 bases, the J end lost 3 bases, and 10 bases lay between the germline ends. From germline, CDR1 is ENHRY and CDR2 SYGVKD. The CDR3 extends over 12 amino acids. In DNA, the CDR3 is TGTGCCATCAAACAGGGAAACTACGAGCAGTACTTC. Amino acids: CAIKQGNYEQYF.

The chain combines TRBV3-1 (or the pseudogene TRBV3-2) with TRBJ2-3, with D uncertain. Germline loops: CDR1 LGHDT, CDR2 YNNKEL (reference sequence). The length of the CDR3 is 13 residues. V was cut by 1 base and J by 9 bases, with 11 bases left in between. The CDR3, as DNA: TGTGCCAGCAGCCAAGTGCCTGGCCTGACGCAGTATTTT. Protein product: CASSQVPGLTQYF.

The chain uses TRBV25-1 and TRBJ1-6; weak D call: TRBD1 (5 bases). The CDR3 is 16 amino acids. Trimming removed 4 bases at V and 8 bases at J, with 18 bases between. Germline values: CDR1 MGHDK, CDR2 SYGVNS. CDR3 nucleotide sequence: TGTGCCAGCAGTGCCCATGGGGGTTGGGGTGATTCACCCCTCCACTTT. It translates to CASSAHGGWGDSPLHF. Variable domain in full (rest from reference TRBV25-1 and TRBJ1-6): EADIYQTPRYLVIGTGKKITLECSQTMGHDKMYWYQQDPGMELHLIHYSYGVNSTEKGDLSSESTVSRIRTEHFPLTLESARPSHTSQYLCASSAHGGWGDSPLHFGNGTRLTVT.

Concerning this clone itself: An end of the junction differs from the germline gene, which may be a read error. The V gene is TRBV18, the J gene TRBJ2-5; no definite D call. This CDR3 has 16 residues. Germline values: CDR1 KGHSH, CDR2 LQKENI. The CDR3 DNA is TGTGCCAGCTCCCCACCCGGGCTCGGAACCCAAGAGACCCAGTACTTC. It translates to CASSPPGLGTQETQYF.

The genes are TRBV2 and TRBJ1-1; unclear D gene. Looked up from germline, CDR1 is SNHLY and CDR2 is FYNNEI. V lost 4 bases, J lost 11 bases, and 11 bases lay in between. The CDR3 is 11 residues long. CDR3 amino acids: CASSGWAMAFF. The CDR3 bases are TGTGCCAGCAGTGGGTGGGCTATGGCTTTCTTT. The full variable domain, completed using reference TRBV2 and TRBJ1-1, is EPEVTQTPSHQVTQMGQEVILRCVPISNHLYFYWYRQILGQKVEFLVSFYNNEISEKSEIFDDQFSVERPDGSNFTLKIRSTKLEDSAMYFCASSGWAMAFFGQGTRLTVV.

Here the CDR3 reads CASSLGQTYEQYF. The CDR3 DNA reads TGTGCCAGCAGTCTAGGACAGACCTACGAGCAGTACTTC. V gene TRBV27 combines with J gene TRBJ2-7, with D possibly TRBD1 on 6 matching bases. The CDR3 length is 13 residues. Trimming left V 5 bases short and J 2 bases short, with 10 bases between. Germline V gene data show CDR1 as MNHEY and CDR2 as SMNVEV (reference sequence).

The V and J genes are TRBV4-1 and TRBJ1-5; D gene unclear. This CDR3 has 14 residues. CDR1 and CDR2 (germline): MGHRA, YSYEKL. V was trimmed by 0 bases and J by 5 bases, leaving 8 bases between them. The CDR3 nucleotides are TGCGCCAGCAGCCAAGATCATGGGTATCAGCCCCAGCATTTT. Its translation: CASSQDHGYQPQHF.

The gene calls are TRBV6-2 or TRBV6-3 and TRBJ1-3; D gene uncertain. V was clipped by 0 bases and J by 4 bases, with 7 bases between them. Per the germline V gene, CDR1 is MNHEY and CDR2 is SVGEGT. CDR3 length: 14 amino acids. This CDR3 reads CASSYSSGGNTIYF. In DNA, the CDR3 is TGTGCCAGCAGTTACTCGTCCGGGGGAAACACCATATATTTT.

The chain couples TRBV27 to TRBJ1-6, with a weak D call TRBD1 (6 bases). The germline V gene has CDR1 MNHEY and CDR2 SMNVEV (reference sequence). This CDR3 region has 14 residues. Between the trimmed V and J ends, which lost 6 bases and 5 bases, there was a span of 11 bases. The CDR3 DNA reads as TGTGCCAGCAGGGCGGCAGGGGATAATTCACCCCTCCACTTT. It encodes CASRAAGDNSPLHF.

This clone was seen more than once but under ten times. The J gene is TRBJ2-5, the V gene TRBV27, with D perhaps matching TRBD1 or TRBD2 (5 bases each). Germline loops: CDR1 MNHEY, CDR2 SMNVEV (reference sequence). Trimming pared 6 bases from V and 3 bases from J, leaving 14 bases between. This CDR3 comprises 14 residues. CDR3 residues: CASSSTGTKETQYF. CDR3 nucleotide sequence: TGTGCCAGCAGCTCAACCGGGACCAAAGAGACCCAGTACTTC.

The V gene is TRBV15, the J gene TRBJ2-3; 8 bases map to TRBD2. CDR1 and CDR2 (germline): LNHNV, YYDKDF (reference sequence). J was trimmed by 2 bases and V by 8 bases; bases with no gene match: 6. This CDR3 comprises 14 residues. This chain's CDR3 is CATGPGGTTDTQYF. The CDR3 DNA follows: TGTGCCACCGGGCCGGGGGGGACCACAGATACGCAGTATTTT.

For the CDR3, the DNA is TGTGCCAGCAGCTTATTAGGTGACTCCTACGAGCAGTACTTC. As protein: CASSLLGDSYEQYF. V is TRBV7-9 and J is TRBJ2-7; D gene ambiguous. The CDR3 loop spans 14 amino acids. CDR1 is SEHNR, CDR2 FQNEAQ, per germline (reference sequence). Trimming removed 2 bases at V and 0 bases at J, with 8 bases between.

The rearrangement joins TRBV5-1 to TRBJ2-5; 8 positions match TRBD2. The CDR3 loop spans 13 amino acids. The V gene's germline CDR1 is SGHRS and CDR2 YFSETQ. V shed 4 bases and J 6 bases; nucleotides not matched to a gene: 5. CDR3 residues: CASSPAGGQTQYF. CDR3 sequence (DNA): TGCGCCAGCAGCCCGGCGGGGGGTCAGACCCAGTACTTC.

The chain combines TRBV10-3 with TRBJ1-1, with a tentative D call TRBD1 (5 bases). This CDR3 has 13 amino acids. Trimming took 10 bases from V and 1 from J, leaving 13 bases between them. Germline CDR1 ENHRY, CDR2 SYGVKD. The CDR3 DNA follows: TGTGCCACCTCTATCGGGGCGAACACTGAAGCTTTCTTT. Its protein is CATSIGANTEAFF.

The chain joins TRBV6-5 to TRBJ2-3; D gene unclear. This CDR3 has 13 residues. Between the trimmed V and J ends, which lost 4 bases and 2 bases, there was a span of 7 bases. Germline lookup yields CDR1 MNHEY and CDR2 SVGAGI. CDR3 amino acids: CASSSRYTDTQYF. In DNA form, the CDR3 reads TGTGCCAGCAGTTCCAGATACACAGATACGCAGTATTTT.

CDR3 coding DNA: TGTGCCACCAGGTCCGACGGGGGGGCTCGGTCTGAAGCTTTCTTT. Translation: CATRSDGGARSEAFF. The chain is built from TRBV24-1 and TRBJ1-1, with D maybe TRBD1 (6 bases). V was shortened by 7 bases and J by 6 bases, with 20 bases between the two germline ends. This CDR3 contains 15 residues. The germline V gene has CDR1 KGHDR and CDR2 SFDVKD.

The chain couples TRBV30 to TRBJ1-5, with D tentatively TRBD1 (5 bases). This CDR3 is built from 14 residues. V lost 2 bases and J 6 bases, leaving 14 bases between the germline ends. Looked up from germline, CDR1 is GTSNPN and CDR2 is SVGIG (reference sequence). The CDR3 DNA follows: TGTGCCTGGAGTTTAAGGCAGGGTGGTCAGCCCCAGCATTTT. It yields the protein CAWSLRQGGQPQHF. The full variable domain, its missing parts supplied by reference TRBV30 and TRBJ1-5, is SQTIHQWPATLVQPVGSPLSLECTVEGTSNPNLYWYRQAAGRGLQLLFYSVGIGQISSEVPQNLSASRPQDRQFILSSKKLLLSDSGFYLCAWSLRQGGQPQHFGDGTRLSIL.

This clone was seen a few times. V is TRBV5-1 and J is TRBJ1-4; D is perhaps TRBD1 (5 bases). The CDR3 loop spans 15 amino acids. Germline V CDR1 and CDR2: SGHRS, YFSETQ. Trimming removed 0 bases at V and 7 bases at J, with 13 bases between. For the CDR3, the DNA is TGCGCCAGCAGCTTGGAAGGGGCAGGTGGTGAAAAACTGTTTTTT. Its protein product is CASSLEGAGGEKLFF.